Presented here are 15 T cell receptor beta chains from one specimen sequenced in a study of shared clonotypes between healthy human individuals (TCRdb year 2020). Library generation was performed with the immunoSEQ multiplex PCR assay. Not all clones reach the TCRdb copy of this immuneACCESS table, which keeps in-frame sequences only. Checked studies attribute under half of the gap to unresolved V genes and leave the rest unexplained. This sample gives over a million clones in total; about 76% of them show up just once. The ten largest account for 1.4% of the sample. The source material was memory CD4+ T cells sorted from blood. In the paper's terms, the cell subset or site label means: CD45RA-negative fraction. All receptors come from a man between 18 and 35 years old in good health.

This clone came up once. This chain joins TRBV18 and TRBJ2-7; a possible D gene is TRBD2 (5 bases). The CDR3 is 13 residues long. Trimming shortened V by 3 bases and J by 3 bases, and 9 bases separated the two germline ends. Per the germline V gene, CDR1 is KGHSH and CDR2 is LQKENI. CDR3 amino acids: CASSPGENYEQYF. For the CDR3, the DNA is TGTGCCAGCTCACCCGGGGAGAACTACGAGCAGTACTTC.

V and J are TRBV13 and TRBJ2-2; maybe TRBD1 (5 bases). The CDR3 spans 13 residues. V was cut by 6 bases and J by 4 bases, with 9 bases left in between. In germline, CDR1 is PRHDT, CDR2 FYEKMQ (reference sequence). The chain's CDR3 is CASRGRATGELFF. Written as DNA, the CDR3 is TGTGCCAGCAGAGGCAGGGCCACCGGGGAGCTGTTTTTT.

The rearrangement joins TRBV27 to TRBJ2-3; D ambiguous. V lost 7 bases and J lost 7, with 18 bases in between. The CDR3 totals 14 residues. Germline V gives CDR1 MNHEY, CDR2 SMNVEV (reference sequence). CDR3 DNA sequence: TGTGCCAGCACCTTATTTGGGGATAGGAATACGCAGTATTTT. Amino acid sequence: CASTLFGDRNTQYF.

V is TRBV7-2 and J is TRBJ2-7; unclear D gene. V gave up 5 bases and J gave up 4 bases, with 15 bases separating them. CDR1 and CDR2 (germline): SGHTA, FQGNSA. There are 14 residues in the CDR3. The CDR3 loop reads CASSQGIRNYEQYF. CDR3 DNA sequence: TGTGCCAGCAGCCAAGGAATTCGAAATTACGAGCAGTACTTC.

The chain is built from TRBV18 and TRBJ1-6, with D uncertain. CDR1 and CDR2 (germline): KGHSH, LQKENI. The CDR3 loop spans 12 amino acids. Trimming shortened V by 3 bases and J by 7 bases, and 4 bases separated the two germline ends. The CDR3, as DNA: TGTGCCAGCTCACCCGCAAATTCACCCCTCCACTTT. Translating it yields CASSPANSPLHF.

This chain links TRBV7-2 with TRBJ2-2; D unresolved. Between the trimmed V and J ends, which lost 1 base and 4 bases, there was a span of 10 bases. Germline values: CDR1 SGHTA, CDR2 FQGNSA. The CDR3 has 15 residues. This CDR3 is CASSLVRQGTGELFF. The CDR3 bases are TGTGCCAGCAGCTTAGTCCGACAAGGCACCGGGGAGCTGTTTTTT.

CDR3 loop: CASTGQGETQYF. The CDR3 DNA reads as TGTGCCAGCACAGGACAGGGAGAGACCCAGTACTTC. J is TRBJ2-5 and V is TRBV6-6; 8 nucleotides match TRBD1. V shed 7 bases, J shed 4 bases, and the junction held 2 bases outside the gene matches. CDR3 length equals 12 residues. The germline V gene encodes CDR1 MNHNY and CDR2 SVGAGI (reference sequence).

The V and J genes are TRBV5-1 and TRBJ2-7, with D possibly matching TRBD1 (5 bases). Per the germline V gene, CDR1 is SGHRS and CDR2 is YFSETQ. The CDR3 length is 15 residues. Trimming left V 1 base short and J 4 bases short, with 15 bases between. DNA for the CDR3: TGCGCCAGCAGCTTGCCAAGACCCGACAGTTACGAGCAGTACTTC. It translates to CASSLPRPDSYEQYF.

The chain carries TRBV5-1 and TRBJ1-6, with D possibly being TRBD1 (5 bases). From germline, CDR1 is SGHRS and CDR2 YFSETQ. Trimming took off 4 bases at V and 10 bases at J, with 18 bases between the two ends. The CDR3 has 15 residues. CDR3 bases: TGCGCCAGCAGCCCAATCGCAGGGACGGACTCACCCCTCCACTTT. This encodes CASSPIAGTDSPLHF.

The chain employs TRBV19 and TRBJ1-2; D is undetermined. Trimming took 7 bases from V and 1 from J, leaving 7 bases between them. This CDR3 comprises 12 residues. Looked up from germline, CDR1 is LNHDA and CDR2 is SQIVND (reference sequence). This chain's CDR3 is CASKQFNYGYTF. CDR3 DNA: TGTGCCAGTAAACAGTTTAACTATGGCTACACCTTC.

This chain connects TRBV28 to TRBJ2-7; 7 bases fit TRBD2. The junction had 4 bases not matched to a gene; V was cut back by 1 base and J by 1 base. Germline CDR1 MDHEN, CDR2 SYDVKM. This CDR3 spans 15 amino acids. In DNA, the CDR3 is TGTGCCAGCAGTTTATTACCGGGGGGATCCTACGAGCAGTACTTC. Translating it yields CASSLLPGGSYEQYF.

The chain uses TRBV30 and TRBJ2-7, with 10 bases matching TRBD1. Germline V gene lookup returns CDR1 GTSNPN and CDR2 SVGIG (reference sequence). The CDR3 is 14 residues long. J lost 3 bases, V lost 7 bases, and 9 bases had no gene match. DNA of the CDR3: TGTGCCTTTACCCGACAGGGGGCCGGCTACGAGCAGTACTTC. The encoded protein is CAFTRQGAGYEQYF.

As to this clone: Different DNA sequences within this sample yield the same CDR3. This chain connects TRBV5-1 to TRBJ2-6, with 7 bases matching TRBD1. The CDR3 extends over 17 amino acids. Germline V gives CDR1 SGHRS, CDR2 YFSETQ. With V trimmed by 4 bases and J by 0 bases, 7 bases remained unmatched. CDR3 DNA sequence: TGCGCCAGCAGCAGCGGACAGGCGGGCTCTGGGGCCAACGTCCTGACTTTC. This gives the protein CASSSGQAGSGANVLTF.

The chain has TRBV5-6 and TRBJ2-1; TRBD2 matches at 16 bases. This CDR3 is built from 16 residues. V gave up 4 bases and J gave up 9 bases; unmatched junction bases: 7. Germline V gene sequence: CDR1 SGHDT, CDR2 YYEEEE. The CDR3 here is CASSRGLAGGRGEQFF. The CDR3 DNA reads TGTGCCAGCAGCCGGGGACTAGCGGGAGGGCGGGGTGAGCAGTTCTTC. Looking up the rest from reference TRBV5-6 and TRBJ2-1 gives the full variable domain: DAGVTQSPTHLIKTRGQQVTLRCSPKSGHDTVSWYQQALGQGPQFIFQYYEEEERQRGNFPDRFSGHQFPNYSSELNVNALLLGDSALYLCASSRGLAGGRGEQFFGPGTRLTVL.

The rearrangement uses TRBV19 and TRBJ2-5; TRBD1 matches at 8 bases. Per the germline V gene, CDR1 is LNHDA and CDR2 is SQIVND (reference sequence). The CDR3 is made up of 14 amino acids. V was clipped by 6 bases and J by 4 bases; unmatched bases: 7. CDR3 sequence: CASSFTGQGETQYF. The CDR3 coding sequence is TGTGCCAGTAGCTTTACTGGACAGGGAGAGACCCAGTACTTC.